This T cell receptor (beta chain) appears in the sequencing data of a study of blood T cell repertoires in COVID-19. CDR3 length: 14 residues. V dropped 10 bases and J dropped 6 bases, with 19 bases sitting between them. The germline gives CDR1 MNHEY, CDR2 SVGAGI. Here immunoSEQ multiplex PCR was the method, and the copy in TCRdb shows in-frame clones only, minus some. Here the sample spans tens of thousands of clones, over 70% being singletons. The sequencing sample was made of peripheral blood. The chain is built from TRBV6-5 and TRBJ1-5; the D is unclear. This receptor was taken from an older woman with acute or convalescent COVID-19. This CDR3 reads CATSSGLDGQPQHF. The CDR3 DNA is TGTGCCACCTCCAGCGGTCTCGATGGTCAGCCCCAGCATTTT.